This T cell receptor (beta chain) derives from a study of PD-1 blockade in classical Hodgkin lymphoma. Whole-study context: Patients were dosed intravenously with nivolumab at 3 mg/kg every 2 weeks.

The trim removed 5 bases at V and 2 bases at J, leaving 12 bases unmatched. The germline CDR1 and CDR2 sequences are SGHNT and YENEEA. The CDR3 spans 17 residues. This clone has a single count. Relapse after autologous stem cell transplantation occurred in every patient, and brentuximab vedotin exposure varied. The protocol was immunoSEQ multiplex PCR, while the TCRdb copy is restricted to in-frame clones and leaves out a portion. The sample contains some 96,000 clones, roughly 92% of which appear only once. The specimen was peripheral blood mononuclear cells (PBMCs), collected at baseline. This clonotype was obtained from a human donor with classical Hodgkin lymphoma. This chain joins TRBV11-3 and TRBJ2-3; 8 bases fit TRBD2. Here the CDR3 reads CASSPGGGYLLTDTQYF. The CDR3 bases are TGTGCCAGCAGCCCCGGGGGGGGTTACCTCCTCACAGATACGCAGTATTTT.